One T cell receptor (beta chain) is described in this entry. The CDR3 has 15 amino acids. With 3 bases clipped from V and 3 bases from J, the junction kept 6 bases outside the gene matches. Germline CDR1 KGHSH, CDR2 LQKENI. This sample was taken from a study of blood T cell repertoires in COVID-19. Study as a whole: Sources were T cells, B-cell-depleted T cells, or PBMCs; the material itself was cDNA or gDNA.

As originally analysed: Amplification of reference gene primers provided the estimated nucleated cell counts. Sequenced by immunoSEQ multiplex PCR; TCRdb stores in-frame clones only, minus some. The DNA gave D and trimming, while V, J and clone size come from that table. The sample holds 200,000 to 250,000 clones, about 88% seen once. The J gene is TRBJ2-3, the V gene TRBV18, with TRBD2 identical over 7 bases. Source material: peripheral blood. The source is a man aged 50 or older who had recovered from COVID-19. Here the CDR3 DNA reads TGTGCCAGCTCACCCTCCGGGACTATGACAGATACGCAGTATTTT. It yields the protein CASSPSGTMTDTQYF. Using reference TRBV18 and TRBJ2-3 for the parts outside the CDR3, the full variable domain is NAGVMQNPRHLVRRRGQEARLRCSPMKGHSHVYWYRQLPEEGLKFMVYLQKENIIDESGMPKERFSAEFPKEGPSILRIQQVVRGDSAAYFCASSPSGTMTDTQYFGPGTRLTVL.